This T cell receptor beta chain emerged from a study of siplizumab effects on memory and regulatory T cells. Study observations and caveats: Assignment to unstimulated subsets succeeded for only a minor fraction of the alloreactive clones. Apparently more diverse than memory cells, naive T cells also seemed major alloresponse contributors. Siplizumab produced a significant reduction in alloreactive sequences that were traceable to unstimulated CD4+ memory cells. Tregs proliferating in siplizumab cultures lacked confirmation of their suppressive function.

TCRdb keeps only in-frame clones here, not all; method: immunoSEQ multiplex PCR. This table has fewer than 100,000 clones, roughly 94% appearing once. A remark on this clone: Its target is not known.

Per germline, CDR1 MGHRA and CDR2 YSYEKL. The germline V and J ends were trimmed by 1 base and 6 bases, with 11 bases remaining between them. The CDR3 is 14 residues long. V and J are TRBV4-1 and TRBJ2-3; a possible D gene is TRBD2 (6 bases). What was sequenced was CD8+ T cells sorted from blood. This clonotype was obtained from a human donor in good health. The CDR3 nucleotides read TGCGCCAGCAGCCAAGCCGCCGGGAGCGATACGCAGTATTTT. Protein: CASSQAAGSDTQYF.